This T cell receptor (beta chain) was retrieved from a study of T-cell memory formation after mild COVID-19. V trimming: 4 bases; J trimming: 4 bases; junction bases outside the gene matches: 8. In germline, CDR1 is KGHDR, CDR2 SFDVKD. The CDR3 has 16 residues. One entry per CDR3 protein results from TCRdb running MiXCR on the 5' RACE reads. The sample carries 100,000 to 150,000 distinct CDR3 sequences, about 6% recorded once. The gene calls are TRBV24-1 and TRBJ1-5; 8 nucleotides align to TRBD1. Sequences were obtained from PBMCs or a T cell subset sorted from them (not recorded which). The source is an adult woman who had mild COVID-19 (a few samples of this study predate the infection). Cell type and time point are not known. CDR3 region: CATSDHTQGDNQPQHF. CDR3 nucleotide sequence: TGTGCCACCAGTGACCACACACAGGGGGATAATCAGCCCCAGCATTTT.